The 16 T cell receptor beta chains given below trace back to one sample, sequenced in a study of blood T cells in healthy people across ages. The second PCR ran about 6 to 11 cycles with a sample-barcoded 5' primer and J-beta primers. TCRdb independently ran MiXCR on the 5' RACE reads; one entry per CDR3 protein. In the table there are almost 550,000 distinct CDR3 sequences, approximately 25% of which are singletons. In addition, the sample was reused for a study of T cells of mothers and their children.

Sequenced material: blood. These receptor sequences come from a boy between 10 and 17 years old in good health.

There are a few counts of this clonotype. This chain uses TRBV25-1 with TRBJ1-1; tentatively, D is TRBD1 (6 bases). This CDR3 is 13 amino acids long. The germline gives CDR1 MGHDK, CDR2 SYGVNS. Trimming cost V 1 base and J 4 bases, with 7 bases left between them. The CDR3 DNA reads TGTGCCAGCAGTGAATCAGGGGCCACTGAAGCTTTCTTT. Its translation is CASSESGATEAFF.

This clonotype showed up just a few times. DNA of the CDR3: TGTGCCAGCAGCTTAGCTAGCGGGGGGGACAATGAGCAGTTCTTC. Translating gives CASSLASGGDNEQFF. This rearrangement joins TRBV11-1 to TRBJ2-1; TRBD2 aligns across 11 bases. V dropped 0 bases and J dropped 5; count of bases not matched to a gene: 0. In germline, CDR1 is SGHAT, CDR2 FQDESV (reference sequence). This CDR3 spans 15 amino acids.

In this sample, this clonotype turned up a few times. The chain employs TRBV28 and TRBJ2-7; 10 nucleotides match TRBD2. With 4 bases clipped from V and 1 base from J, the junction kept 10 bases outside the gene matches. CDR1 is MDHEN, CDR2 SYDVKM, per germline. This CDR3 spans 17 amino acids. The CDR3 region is CASSSLILAGMSYEQYF. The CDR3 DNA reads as TGTGCCAGCAGTTCTTTAATACTAGCGGGAATGTCCTACGAGCAGTACTTC.

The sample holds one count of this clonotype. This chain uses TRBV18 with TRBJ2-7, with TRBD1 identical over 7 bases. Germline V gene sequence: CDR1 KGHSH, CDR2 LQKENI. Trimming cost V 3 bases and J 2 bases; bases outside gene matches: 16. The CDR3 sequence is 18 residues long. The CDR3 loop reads CASSPILRTGQATYEQYF. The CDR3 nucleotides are TGTGCCAGCTCACCCATTTTGCGCACCGGACAGGCCACCTACGAGCAGTACTTC.

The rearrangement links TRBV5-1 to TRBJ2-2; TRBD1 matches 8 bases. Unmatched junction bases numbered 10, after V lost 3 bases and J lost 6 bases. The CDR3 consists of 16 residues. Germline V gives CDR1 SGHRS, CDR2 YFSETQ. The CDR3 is CASSSLDRGRAGELFF. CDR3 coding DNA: TGCGCCAGCAGCTCACTCGACAGGGGTCGGGCCGGGGAGCTGTTTTTT.

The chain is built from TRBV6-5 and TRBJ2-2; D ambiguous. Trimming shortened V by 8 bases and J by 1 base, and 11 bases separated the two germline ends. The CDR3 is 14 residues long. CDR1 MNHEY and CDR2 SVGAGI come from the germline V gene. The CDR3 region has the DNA TGTGCCAGCCTAGTAGGGCAGAACACCGGGGAGCTGTTTTTT. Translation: CASLVGQNTGELFF.

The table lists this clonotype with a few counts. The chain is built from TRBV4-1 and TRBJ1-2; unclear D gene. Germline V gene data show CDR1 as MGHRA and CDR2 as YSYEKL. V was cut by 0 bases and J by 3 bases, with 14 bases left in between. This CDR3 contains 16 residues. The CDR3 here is CASSQDARVSYYGYTF. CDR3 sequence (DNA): TGCGCCAGCAGCCAAGATGCAAGAGTCAGCTACTATGGCTACACCTTC.

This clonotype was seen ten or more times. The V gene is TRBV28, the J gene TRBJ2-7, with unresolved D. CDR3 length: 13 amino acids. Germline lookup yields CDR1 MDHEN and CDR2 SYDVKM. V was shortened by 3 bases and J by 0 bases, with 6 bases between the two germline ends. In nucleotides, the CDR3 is TGTGCCAGCAGTTTCCCCCCCTCCTACGAGCAGTACTTC. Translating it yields CASSFPPSYEQYF.

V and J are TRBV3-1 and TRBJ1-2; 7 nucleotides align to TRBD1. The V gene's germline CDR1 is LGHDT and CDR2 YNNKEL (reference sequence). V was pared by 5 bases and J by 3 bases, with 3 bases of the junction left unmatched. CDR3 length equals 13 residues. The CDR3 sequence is CASSYRGDYGYTF. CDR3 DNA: TGTGCCAGCAGCTACAGGGGCGACTATGGCTACACCTTC.

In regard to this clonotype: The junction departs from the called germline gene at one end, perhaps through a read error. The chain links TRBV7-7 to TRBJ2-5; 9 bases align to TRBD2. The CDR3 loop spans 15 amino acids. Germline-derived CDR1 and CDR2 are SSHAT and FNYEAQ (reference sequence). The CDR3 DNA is TGTGCTAGCAGCCCCAGACTAGCGGAACAAGAGACCCAGTACTTC. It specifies CASSPRLAEQETQYF.

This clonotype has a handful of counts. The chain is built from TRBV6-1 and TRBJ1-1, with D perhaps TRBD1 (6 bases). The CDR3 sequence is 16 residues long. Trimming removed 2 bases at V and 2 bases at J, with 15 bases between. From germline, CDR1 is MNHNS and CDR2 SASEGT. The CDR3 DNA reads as TGTGCCAGCAGTGAAAGGGGGAGCGCCTCTAACACTGAAGCTTTCTTT. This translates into CASSERGSASNTEAFF.

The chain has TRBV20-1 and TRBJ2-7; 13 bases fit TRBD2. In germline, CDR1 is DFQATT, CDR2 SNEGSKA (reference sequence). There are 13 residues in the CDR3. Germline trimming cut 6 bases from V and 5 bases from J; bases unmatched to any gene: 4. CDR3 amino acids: CSATGLAGDEQYF. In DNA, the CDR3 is TGCAGTGCAACCGGACTAGCGGGAGACGAGCAGTACTTC.

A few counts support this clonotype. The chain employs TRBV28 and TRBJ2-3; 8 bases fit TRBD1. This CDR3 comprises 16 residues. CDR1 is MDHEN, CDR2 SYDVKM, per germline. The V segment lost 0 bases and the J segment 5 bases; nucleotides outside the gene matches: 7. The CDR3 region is CASSLWSTGELDTQYF. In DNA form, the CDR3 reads TGTGCCAGCAGTTTATGGTCGACAGGGGAGCTAGATACGCAGTATTTT.

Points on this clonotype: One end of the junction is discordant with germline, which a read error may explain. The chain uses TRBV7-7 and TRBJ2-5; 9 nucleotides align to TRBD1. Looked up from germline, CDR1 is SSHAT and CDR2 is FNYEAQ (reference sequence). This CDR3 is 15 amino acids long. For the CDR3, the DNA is TGTGCTAGCAGCACCGGGACAGGGCCCCAAGAGACCCAGTACTTC. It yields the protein CASSTGTGPQETQYF. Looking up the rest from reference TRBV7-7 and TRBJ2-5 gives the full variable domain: GAGVSQSPRYKVTKRGQDVTLRCDPISSHATLYWYQQALGQGPEFLTYFNYEAQPDKSGLPSDRFSAERPEGSISTLTIQRTEQRDSAMYRCASSTGTGPQETQYFGPGTRLLVL.

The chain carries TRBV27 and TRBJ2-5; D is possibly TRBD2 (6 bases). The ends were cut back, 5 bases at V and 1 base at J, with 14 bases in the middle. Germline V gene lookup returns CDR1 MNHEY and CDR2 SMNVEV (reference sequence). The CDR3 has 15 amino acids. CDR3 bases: TGTGCCAGCAGTCCTCGGGGGAGAGCCCAAGAGACCCAGTACTTC. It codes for CASSPRGRAQETQYF.

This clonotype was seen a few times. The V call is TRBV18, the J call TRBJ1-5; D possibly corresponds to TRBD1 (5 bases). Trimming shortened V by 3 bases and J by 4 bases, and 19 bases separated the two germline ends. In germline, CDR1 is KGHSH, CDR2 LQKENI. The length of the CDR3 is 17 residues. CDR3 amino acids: CASSPSPWAGNNQPQHF. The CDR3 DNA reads TGTGCCAGCTCACCTTCCCCATGGGCAGGGAATAATCAGCCCCAGCATTTT.